The clone carrying this TCR beta chain is a singleton in its sample. The antigen remains undetermined. This specimen comes from a study of cytomegalovirus exposure and HLA in healthy donors. Study results and caveats: The study listed under 200 cytomegalovirus-associated TCR beta chains.

A multiplex PCR was run with 60 Vbeta primers and 13 Jbeta primers. The table came from immunoSEQ multiplex PCR; TCRdb's copy has only in-frame clones and leaves some out. The sample carries around 140,000 clones, 55% to 80% recorded once. The CDR3 has 15 amino acids. Looked up from germline, CDR1 is MNHEY and CDR2 is SVGAGI. Trimming cost V 7 bases and J 4 bases; bases outside gene matches: 9. The origin of this receptor is a woman in her forties in good health and CMV-seronegative. The chain carries TRBV6-5 and TRBJ2-1; 8 nucleotides align to TRBD1. Sequenced input: PBMCs. CDR3 bases: TGTGCCAGCACCCCCCCGGGACAGGCGTACAATGAGCAGTTCTTC. Translating gives CASTPPGQAYNEQFF.